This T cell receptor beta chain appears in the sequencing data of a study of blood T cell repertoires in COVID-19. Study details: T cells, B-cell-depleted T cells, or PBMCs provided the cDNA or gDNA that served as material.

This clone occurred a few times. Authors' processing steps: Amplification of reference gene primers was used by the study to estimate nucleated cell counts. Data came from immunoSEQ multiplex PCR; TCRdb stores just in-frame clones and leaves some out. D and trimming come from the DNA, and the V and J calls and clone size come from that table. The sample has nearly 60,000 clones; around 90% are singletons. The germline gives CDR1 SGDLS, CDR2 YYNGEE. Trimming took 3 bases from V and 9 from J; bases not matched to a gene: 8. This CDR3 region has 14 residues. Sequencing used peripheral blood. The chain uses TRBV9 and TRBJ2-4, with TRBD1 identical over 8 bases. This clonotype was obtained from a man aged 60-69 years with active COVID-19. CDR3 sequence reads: CASSDGQGHGIQYF. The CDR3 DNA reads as TGTGCCAGCAGCGACGGACAGGGTCACGGCATTCAGTACTTC.